This T cell receptor (beta chain) was documented in a study of cytomegalovirus exposure and HLA in healthy donors. Points from the study as a whole: In an earlier analysis, in about 530 donors, most V segments appeared productive either ~90% or ~30% of the time. Association of a missense DCLRE1C variant with TCR beta V- and J-gene trimming was reported in a later analysis.

Comments on this clone: Antigen unknown.

With 60 Vbeta and 13 Jbeta primers, the PCR was carried out. TCRdb's table, derived via immunoSEQ multiplex PCR, lists solely in-frame clones and lacks some. The sample records around 150,000 clones, roughly 85% being singletons. This receptor was identified in a man between 18 and 29 years old in good health and CMV-seropositive. Material for sequencing was PBMCs.

In DNA, the CDR3 is TGTGCCAGCAGTTCCAGACAGGATGGGGACGAGCAGTACTTC. It codes for CASSSRQDGDEQYF. This chain uses TRBV27 with TRBJ2-7, with a tentative D call TRBD1 (6 bases). Germline V CDR1 and CDR2: MNHEY, SMNVEV (reference sequence). The CDR3 runs to 14 residues. The V end lost 4 bases, the J end lost 5 bases, and 15 bases lay between the germline ends.